The present T cell receptor delta chain was sequenced within a study of gamma-delta T cells after stem cell transplantation. TCRdb reapplied CATT to the RT-PCR reads. The repertoire includes over 9,000 delta-chain clones, 1% to 1.5% of them detected once, and over 9% sits in the top ten. This clone was recorded a few times. The ends lost 3 bases at V and 4 bases at J; junction bases unmatched: 18. The CDR3 is 19 residues long. The germline V gene has CDR1 GEAIGNYY and CDR2 EKD. This TCR derives from a human donor. It is not recorded whose cells these are; they may come from a transplant donor. This chain joins TRDV2 and TRDJ1, with 11 bases identical to TRDD3. Specimen: gamma-delta T cells. The CDR3 region has the DNA TGTGCCTGTGACCATCTTTTTGGGGTGGGGGATACGCGTGACGATAAACTCATCTTT. This translates into CACDHLFGVGDTRDDKLIF.